This TCR beta chain was found in a study of T cell clonality in common variable immunodeficiency. General study findings and limits: Fewer deletions and N-nucleotide insertions were reportedly seen in common variable immunodeficiency TCR beta sequences. Compared with controls, CVID subjects had fewer shared TCRbeta clones.

Details on this clone: Antigen unknown. The read terminates 3 residues ahead of where the CDR3 ends, so the germline J gene completes it.

The CDR3 has 15 amino acids. Per germline, CDR1 SEHNR and CDR2 FQNEAQ (reference sequence). V was shortened by 4 bases and J by 1 base, with 12 bases between the two germline ends. Each donor provided about 5 to 8 ml of heparinized whole blood. TCRdb keeps only in-frame clones here, not all; method: immunoSEQ multiplex PCR. Altogether 25,000 to 35,000 clones were found in the sample, and no singletons occur. V gene TRBV7-9 combines with J gene TRBJ2-3, with D possibly TRBD2 on 6 matching bases. This TCR was sampled from a person aged 18 to 70 in good health. Sequenced input: peripheral blood mononuclear cells. The CDR3 DNA, read in part, is TGTGCCAGCAGCTGGCGGGCTAGCGGCACAGATACG. Amino acids: CASSWRASGTDT. The complete CDR3 reads CASSWRASGTDTQYF.